A selection of T cell receptor beta chains follows, all from one sample in a study of blood T cell repertoires in COVID-19. The assay was immunoSEQ multiplex PCR, and TCRdb's table has in-frame clones only and misses some. The data show 150,000 to 200,000 clones, under 90% seen once. The specimen sequenced was peripheral blood. The receptors derive from a man aged 25 to 40 with active or convalescent COVID-19. Each CDR3 is given with its conserved first and last residue. Fields, in order: J gene, D gene, clone size, V gene, CDR3 protein. The D gene is left open where the match is weak. The size of a clone is reported for some rows only, either as once, few or many, or as a class for expanded clones.

TRBJ2-3,-,-,TRBV5-4,CASSGQGTDTQYF
TRBJ1-1,-,once,TRBV19,CASSPIRGRDTEAFF
TRBJ1-5,-,-,TRBV18,CASSPQIGNQPQHF
TRBJ1-2,-,-,TRBV5-1,CASSLDREGYTF
TRBJ1-1,-,-,TRBV5-1,CASSGYSFRMNTEAFF
TRBJ1-2,-,-,TRBV9,CASSIPGRGSSGYTF
TRBJ1-6,TRBD1,-,TRBV2,CASSIWTGVLHF
TRBJ1-4,-,-,TRBV6-5,CASSWRGNEKLFF
TRBJ1-1,-,-,TRBV6-2/TRBV6-3,CASSRDTDTEAFF
TRBJ1-6,TRBD1,-,TRBV19,CASSRDREVSPLHF
TRBJ2-7,TRBD1,-,TRBV2,CASSRGQGPYEQYF
TRBJ2-1,TRBD1,few,TRBV10-1,CASRGQGSDEQFF
TRBJ2-3,TRBD2,-,TRBV30,CAWNRLAASTDTQYF
TRBJ1-1,TRBD1,-,TRBV6-4,CASSPRAGGAGTEAFF
TRBJ1-2,-,-,TRBV6-5,CASRREGNGYTF
TRBJ1-4,-,-,TRBV19,CASSMGLDLGATNEKLFF
TRBJ2-2,-,-,TRBV9,CASSAPGYTGELFF
TRBJ1-1,-,-,TRBV19,CASSSFTEAFF
TRBJ2-1,-,few,TRBV2,CASDERTYNEQFF
TRBJ2-5,TRBD2,-,TRBV7-9,CASSPRRREDSETQYF
TRBJ2-2,-,few,TRBV7-7,CASSLAGGRTGELFF
TRBJ2-3,TRBD1,-,TRBV2,CASTRTGGTDTQYF
TRBJ2-3,-,-,TRBV2,CASSAGTSGPTDTQYF
TRBJ1-5,TRBD1,-,TRBV24-1,CATSDQGQGNQPQHF
TRBJ2-3,-,few,TRBV19,CASSTGHNRRTDTQYF
TRBJ1-5,-,-,TRBV7-2,CASSLALNSNQPQHF
TRBJ1-3,-,once,TRBV2,CASTRGSISGNTIYF
TRBJ2-7,-,-,TRBV19,CASSWQGSYEQYF
TRBJ1-6,TRBD1,-,TRBV4-1,CASSQLGQGYNSPLHF
TRBJ1-5,-,-,TRBV19,CASSIARDQPQHF
TRBJ2-2,TRBD2,-,TRBV7-2,CASSQRGSGNTGELFF
TRBJ2-7,-,-,TRBV18,CASSPMFRGDEQYF
TRBJ1-5,TRBD1,few,TRBV7-8,CASRPDRGDSNQPQHF
TRBJ1-4,-,-,TRBV11-2,CASSARVQGNEKLFF
TRBJ2-5,TRBD2,-,TRBV12-5,CASSRGVVERAVLPQETQYF
TRBJ2-1,TRBD2,few,TRBV7-6,CASSPTSQLAGGYNEQFF